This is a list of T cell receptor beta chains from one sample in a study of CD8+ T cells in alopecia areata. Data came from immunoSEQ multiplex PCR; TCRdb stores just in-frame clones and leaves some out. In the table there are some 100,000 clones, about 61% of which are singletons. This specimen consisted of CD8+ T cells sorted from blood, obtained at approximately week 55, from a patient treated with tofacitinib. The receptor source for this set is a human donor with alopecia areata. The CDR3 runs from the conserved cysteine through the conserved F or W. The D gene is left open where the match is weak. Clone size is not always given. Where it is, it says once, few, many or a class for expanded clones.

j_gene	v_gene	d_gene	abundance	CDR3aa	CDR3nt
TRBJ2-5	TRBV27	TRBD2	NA	CASSLFPSGSQETQYF	TGTGCCAGCAGTTTATTCCCTAGCGGTAGCCAAGAGACCCAGTACTTC
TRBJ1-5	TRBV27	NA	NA	CASSNRFRSNQPQHF	TGTGCCAGCAGTAACAGGTTTCGGAGCAATCAGCCCCAGCATTTT
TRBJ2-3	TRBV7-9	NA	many	CASSYPLVDTQYF	TGTGCCAGCAGCTACCCGTTGGTCGATACGCAGTATTTT
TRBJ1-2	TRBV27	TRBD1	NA	CASSLGGHLQTGNYGYTF	TGTGCCAGCAGTCTAGGGGGGCACCTTCAGACAGGGAACTATGGCTACACCTTC
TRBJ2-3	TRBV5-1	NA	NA	CASSAGTWGYF	TGCGCCAGCAGCGCCGGGACGTGGGGGTATTTT
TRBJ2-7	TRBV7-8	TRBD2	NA	CASSFRGGAYEQYF	TGTGCCAGCAGCTTTCGGGGGGGAGCCTACGAGCAGTACTTC
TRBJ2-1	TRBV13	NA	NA	CASGATGDEQFF	TGTGCCAGCGGAGCCACGGGGGATGAGCAGTTCTTC
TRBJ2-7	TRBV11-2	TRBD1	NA	CASRRTGVVYEQYF	TGTGCCAGCAGGAGGACAGGGGTCGTATACGAGCAGTACTTC
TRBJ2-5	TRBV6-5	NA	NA	CASSFTGFGETQYF	TGTGCCAGCAGTTTTACAGGGTTTGGGGAGACCCAGTACTTC
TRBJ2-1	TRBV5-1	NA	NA	CASSVTGPPRNNEQFF	TGCGCCAGCAGCGTCACAGGGCCCCCGAGAAACAATGAGCAGTTCTTC
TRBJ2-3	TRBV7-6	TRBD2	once	CASSWTSGNTDTQYF	TGTGCCAGCAGCTGGACTAGCGGGAACACAGATACGCAGTATTTT